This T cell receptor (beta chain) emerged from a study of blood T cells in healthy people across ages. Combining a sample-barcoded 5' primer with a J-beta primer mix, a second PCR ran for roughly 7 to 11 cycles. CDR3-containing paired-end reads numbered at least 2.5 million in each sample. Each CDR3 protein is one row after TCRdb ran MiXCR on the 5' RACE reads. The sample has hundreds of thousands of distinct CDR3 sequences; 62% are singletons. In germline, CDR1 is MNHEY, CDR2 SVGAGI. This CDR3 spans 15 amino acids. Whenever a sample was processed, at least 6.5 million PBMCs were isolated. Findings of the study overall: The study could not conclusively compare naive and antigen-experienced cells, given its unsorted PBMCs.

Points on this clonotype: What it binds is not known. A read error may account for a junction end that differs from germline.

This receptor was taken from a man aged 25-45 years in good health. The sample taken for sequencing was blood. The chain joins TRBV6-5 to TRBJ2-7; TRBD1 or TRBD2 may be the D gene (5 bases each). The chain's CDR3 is CASSFPRDGSYEQYF. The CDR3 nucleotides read TGCGCCAGCAGTTTCCCCCGGGACGGCTCCTACGAGCAGTACTTC.